The table lists the clone carrying this TCR beta chain with a count of one. The CDR3 totals 17 residues. Trimming removed 0 bases from V and 3 bases from J, with 18 bases in between. In germline, CDR1 is LGHNA, CDR2 YNFKEQ. This specimen belongs to a study of cytomegalovirus exposure and HLA in healthy donors. TCRdb's table, derived via immunoSEQ multiplex PCR, lists solely in-frame clones and lacks some. The sample shows over 50,000 clones, 80% to 95% of them seen only once. The rearrangement links TRBV4-2 to TRBJ2-7; D may be TRBD1 (5 bases). The TCR was taken from a man between 18 and 29 years old in good health and CMV-seropositive. Sequenced: PBMCs. CDR3 residues: CASSQENVRTSFYEQYF. The DNA for the CDR3 is TGTGCCAGCAGCCAAGAAAATGTCCGGACATCCTTCTACGAGCAGTACTTC.